This T cell receptor beta chain was retrieved from a study of CD8 T cells in Susac syndrome. Germline V gives CDR1 MGHDK, CDR2 SYGVNS. V was pared by 6 bases and J by 5 bases, with 22 bases between. The CDR3 is 16 amino acids. This clonotype was detected once. RNA in amounts of roughly 0.5 to 1 ug was reverse transcribed with random hexamers. The method of amplification for TCR beta CDR3 was immunoSEQ multiplex PCR, covering 54 Vbeta and 13 Jbeta. TCRdb ran MiXCR on the immunoSEQ multiplex PCR reads and lists one entry per CDR3 protein. The sample yields more than 75,000 distinct CDR3 sequences, about 94% seen once.

The specimen was CD8+ T cells from PBMCs. The sequence was collected from a human donor in good health. The chain uses TRBV25-1 and TRBJ2-5; D assignment may be TRBD1 or TRBD2 (6 bases each). Here the CDR3 DNA reads TGTGCCAGCAGCGATAGAGGGGGGAGAGGGGGTGAGACCCAGTACTTC. Translation gives CASSDRGGRGGETQYF.